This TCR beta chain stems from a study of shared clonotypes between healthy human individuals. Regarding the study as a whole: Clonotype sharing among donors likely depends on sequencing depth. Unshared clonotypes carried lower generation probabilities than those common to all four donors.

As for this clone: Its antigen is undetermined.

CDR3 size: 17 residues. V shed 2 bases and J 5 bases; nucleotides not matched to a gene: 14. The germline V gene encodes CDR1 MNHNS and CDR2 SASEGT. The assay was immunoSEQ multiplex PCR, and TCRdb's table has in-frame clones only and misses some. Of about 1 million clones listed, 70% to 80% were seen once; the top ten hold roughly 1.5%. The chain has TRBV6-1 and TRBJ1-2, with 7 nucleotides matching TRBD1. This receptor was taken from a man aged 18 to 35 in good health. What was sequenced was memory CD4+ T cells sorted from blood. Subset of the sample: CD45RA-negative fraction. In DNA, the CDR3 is TGTGCCAGCAGTGAAACCCCTCGTCAGGGGGTGCGGTATGGCTACACCTTC. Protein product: CASSETPRQGVRYGYTF.